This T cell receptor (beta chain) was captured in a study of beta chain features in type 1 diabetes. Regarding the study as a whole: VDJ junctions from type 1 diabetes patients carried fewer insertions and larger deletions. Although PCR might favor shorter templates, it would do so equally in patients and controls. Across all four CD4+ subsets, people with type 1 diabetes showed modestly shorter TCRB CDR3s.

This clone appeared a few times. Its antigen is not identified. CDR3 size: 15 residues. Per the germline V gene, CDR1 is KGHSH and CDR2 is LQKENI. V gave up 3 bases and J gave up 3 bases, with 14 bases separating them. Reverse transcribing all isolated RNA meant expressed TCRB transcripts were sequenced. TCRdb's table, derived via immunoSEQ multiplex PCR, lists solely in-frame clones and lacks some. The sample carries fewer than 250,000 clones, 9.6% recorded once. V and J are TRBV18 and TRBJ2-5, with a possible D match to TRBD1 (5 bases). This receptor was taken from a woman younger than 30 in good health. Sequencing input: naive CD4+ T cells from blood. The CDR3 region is CASSPPRGAEETQYF. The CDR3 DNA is TGTGCCAGCTCACCCCCGCGTGGGGCAGAAGAGACCCAGTACTTC. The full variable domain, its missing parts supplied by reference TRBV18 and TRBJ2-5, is NAGVMQNPRHLVRRRGQEARLRCSPMKGHSHVYWYRQLPEEGLKFMVYLQKENIIDESGMPKERFSAEFPKEGPSILRIQQVVRGDSAAYFCASSPPRGAEETQYFGPGTRLLVL.